The entry below gives a single T cell receptor beta chain sequence along with its context. This table comes from immunoSEQ multiplex PCR, and its TCRdb copy is limited to in-frame clones, with some not included. The profile shows around 130,000 clones, more than 80% of them singletons. These data come from a study of T cell responses to AZD1222 COVID-19 vaccine. Germline assignment: CDR1 ENHRY and CDR2 SYGVKD. The V end lost 8 bases, the J end lost 1 base, and 8 bases lay between the germline ends. This CDR3 has 13 amino acids. The sample here was peripheral blood, taken on day 0 of AZD1222 vaccination. The chain is built from TRBV10-3 and TRBJ2-2; the D gene is possibly TRBD2 (5 bases). The TCR comes from an adult in good health. CDR3 region: CAIDRGNTGELFF. In DNA, the CDR3 is TGTGCCATCGACCGGGGGAACACCGGGGAGCTGTTTTTT.